This TCR beta chain was obtained from a study of Graves' ophthalmopathy and Graves' hyperthyroidism. General study findings and limits: Blood also held most thyroid clonotypes expanded above 0.001 frequency. In predicting ophthalmopathy progression, the model reached around 65% sensitivity and 72% to 85% specificity.

This clonotype occurred a few times. What it recognizes is unknown. TCR beta CDR3 amplification used RNA transcripts. The first-round RT-PCR employed HTBI primers together with the Qiagen OneStep RT-PCR kit. A multiplex PCR was then performed as the second round. TCRdb redid the calling of the multiplex PCR reads with MiXCR, one entry per CDR3 protein. The sample has about 400,000 distinct CDR3 sequences; around 19% are singletons. Having ophthalmopathy, the donors showed moderate-to-severe activity, CAS ≥3 and NOSPECS ≥4, with disease lasting under 3 months. A diagnosis was made from clinical symptoms together with serum thyroxine, TRAb, thyroid ultrasound and orbital computed tomography. Germline CDR1 is MDHEN and CDR2 is SYDVKM. The CDR3 runs to 14 residues. With V trimmed by 5 bases and J by 4 bases, 5 bases remained unmatched.

This receptor was obtained from a woman between 18 and 29 years old with Graves' ophthalmopathy. The sequencing input was peripheral blood. The chain joins TRBV28 to TRBJ2-7; 10 bases map to TRBD2. The CDR3 region is CASSPGLADYEQYF. CDR3 DNA: TGTGCCAGCAGTCCTGGACTAGCGGATTACGAGCAGTACTTC.